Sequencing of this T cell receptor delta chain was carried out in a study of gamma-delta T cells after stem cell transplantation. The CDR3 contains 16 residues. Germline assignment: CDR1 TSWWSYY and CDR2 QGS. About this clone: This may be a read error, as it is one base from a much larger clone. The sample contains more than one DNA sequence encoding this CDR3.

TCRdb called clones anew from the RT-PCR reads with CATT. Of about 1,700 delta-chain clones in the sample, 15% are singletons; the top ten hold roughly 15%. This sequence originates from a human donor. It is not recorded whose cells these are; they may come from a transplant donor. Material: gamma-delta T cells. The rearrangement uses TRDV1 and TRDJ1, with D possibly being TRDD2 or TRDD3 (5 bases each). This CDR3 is CALGDLASPGTDKLIF. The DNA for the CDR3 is TGTGCTCTTGGGGATCTGGCTTCCCCGGGGACCGATAAGCTCATCTTT.